Each of the 24 T cell receptor beta chains below was sequenced from the same sample in a study of T cell repertoires in cytomegalovirus infection. What these receptors recognize is not known. TCRdb reprocessed the reads with MiXCR, giving one entry per CDR3 protein. The table records roughly 570,000 distinct CDR3 sequences, just under 40% of them present only once. The material sequenced was cultured PBMCs, taken from culture after CMV antigen stimulation. These receptors were obtained from a human donor in good health (CMV status not recorded). Some clones in this sample may be carry-over from other donors' samples.

The rearrangement uses TRBV2 and TRBJ1-2, with 9 positions matching TRBD1. The CDR3 is 14 residues long. V gave up 6 bases and J gave up 9 bases; unmatched junction bases: 11. CDR1 SNHLY and CDR2 FYNNEI come from the germline V gene. The CDR3 loop reads CASSNTGGGYRYTF. CDR3 coding DNA: TGTGCCAGCAGCAACACAGGGGGCGGGTATCGCTACACCTTC.

Details on this clonotype: This could be a read error, since a much larger clone is one nucleotide away. The rearrangement uses TRBV7-2 and TRBJ2-3; the match to TRBD2 covers 12 bases. CDR3 size: 15 residues. Germline V gene data show CDR1 as SGHTA and CDR2 as FQGNSA. As DNA, the CDR3 is TGTGCCAGCACGCGAACTAGCGGGGGGTCAGATATGCAGTATTTT. It specifies CASTRTSGGSDMQYF.

V usage is TRBV6-2 or TRBV6-3 and J usage is TRBJ2-1; TRBD1 is a possible D gene (5 bases). The germline V and J ends were trimmed by 0 bases and 3 bases, with 6 bases remaining between them. Germline lookup yields CDR1 MNHEY and CDR2 SVGEGT. The length of the CDR3 is 14 residues. CDR3 sequence: CASSYSGDYNEQFF. CDR3 in DNA: TGTGCCAGCAGTTACTCAGGGGACTACAATGAGCAGTTCTTC.

This rearrangement joins TRBV7-9 to TRBJ2-1; maybe TRBD2 (5 bases). CDR3 length equals 14 residues. Per the germline V gene, CDR1 is SEHNR and CDR2 is FQNEAQ (reference sequence). The germline V and J ends were trimmed by 1 base and 2 bases, with 6 bases remaining between them. The CDR3 DNA sequence: TGTGCCAGCAGCTTAGACGGGGCCTACAATGAGCAGTTCTTC. Protein: CASSLDGAYNEQFF.

There are a few counts of this clonotype. The V and J genes are TRBV2 and TRBJ1-1; no firm D call. The V end lost 7 bases, the J end lost 7 bases, and 13 bases lay between the germline ends. Germline V gene sequence: CDR1 SNHLY, CDR2 FYNNEI. This CDR3 has 12 residues. CDR3: CASNIILHEAFF. The CDR3 bases are TGTGCCAGCAACATTATACTTCATGAAGCTTTCTTT. The variable domain in full, with the rest retrieved from reference TRBV2 and TRBJ1-1, is EPEVTQTPSHQVTQMGQEVILRCVPISNHLYFYWYRQILGQKVEFLVSFYNNEISEKSEIFDDQFSVERPDGSNFTLKIRSTKLEDSAMYFCASNIILHEAFFGQGTRLTVV.

The table lists this clonotype with a few counts. At one of its ends the junction is not consistent with the germline gene, which may arise from a read error. The genes are TRBV7-8 and TRBJ2-1, with D unresolved. The germline V gene encodes CDR1 SGHVS and CDR2 FQNEAQ. This CDR3 has 13 amino acids. DNA for the CDR3: TGTGCCAGCAGCTCCCGGCCCTACGATGAGCAGTTCTTC. It codes for CASSSRPYDEQFF.

V and J are TRBV20-1 and TRBJ2-3; D may match TRBD1 or TRBD2 (5 bases each). V lost 3 bases, J lost 2 bases, and 15 bases lay in between. Germline V gene data show CDR1 as DFQATT and CDR2 as SNEGSKA (reference sequence). The CDR3 is 15 residues long. Written as DNA, the CDR3 is TGCAGTGCTAGGTTCGGGACGCAAATCACAGATACGCAGTATTTT. This sequence encodes CSARFGTQITDTQYF.

This chain joins TRBV7-6 and TRBJ2-5, with D perhaps TRBD2 (5 bases). CDR3 size: 14 residues. With 6 bases removed from V and 3 bases from J, the gap between germline ends came to 14 bases. The germline V gene has CDR1 SGHVS and CDR2 FNYEAQ. The CDR3 loop reads CASSMVSGKETQYF. As DNA, the CDR3 is TGTGCCAGCAGTATGGTATCGGGGAAAGAGACCCAGTACTTC.

The chain couples TRBV4-1 to TRBJ2-3; TRBD1 agrees at 7 bases. The V gene end was trimmed by 0 bases and the J gene end by 2 bases; junction bases not matched to a gene: 2. Germline lookup yields CDR1 MGHRA and CDR2 YSYEKL. The CDR3 is 15 amino acids. For the CDR3, the DNA is TGCGCCAGCAGCCAAGAGGGGACAGACACAGATACGCAGTATTTT. Translation: CASSQEGTDTDTQYF.

The chain joins TRBV7-2 to TRBJ1-2, with 9 bases fitting TRBD1. CDR3 size: 16 residues. The V and J ends lost 5 bases and 8 bases, in that order; junction bases with no gene match: 15. Germline V lookup: CDR1 SGHTA, CDR2 FQGNSA. The CDR3 bases are TGTGCCAGCAGCGTTTGGTTACAGGGGGCCTCTGGGGGCTACACCTTC. Amino acids: CASSVWLQGASGGYTF. The full variable domain, its missing parts supplied by reference TRBV7-2 and TRBJ1-2, is GAGVSQSPSNKVTEKGKDVELRCDPISGHTALYWYRQSLGQGLEFLIYFQGNSAPDKSGLPSDRFSAERTGGSVSTLTIQRTQQEDSAVYLCASSVWLQGASGGYTFGSGTRLTVV.

The chain employs TRBV7-2 and TRBJ1-2, with 8 bases that match TRBD1. With 6 bases clipped from V and 4 bases from J, the junction kept 7 bases outside the gene matches. Germline V gene lookup returns CDR1 SGHTA and CDR2 FQGNSA. This CDR3 contains 14 residues. The CDR3 sequence: CASSLDREFYGYTF. The CDR3, as DNA: TGTGCCAGCAGTTTGGACAGGGAGTTCTATGGCTACACCTTC.

This clonotype has only a few counts. This chain joins TRBV4-1 and TRBJ2-7, with D maybe TRBD2 (5 bases). V gave up 3 bases and J gave up 10 bases, with 10 bases separating them. In germline, CDR1 is MGHRA, CDR2 YSYEKL. The CDR3 is 11 amino acids. CDR3 nucleotides: TGCGCCAGCAGCCAGACCGGGATCCAGTACTTC. Translation: CASSQTGIQYF.

This chain connects TRBV11-2 to TRBJ2-1; 7 bases agree with TRBD2. CDR3 length equals 14 residues. The J segment lost 2 bases and the V segment lost 5 bases, leaving 3 bases of the junction unmatched. The germline V gene has CDR1 SGHAT and CDR2 FQNNGV. CDR3 sequence (DNA): TGTGCCAGCAGCGTAAGCGGGACCTACAATGAGCAGTTCTTC. Translation: CASSVSGTYNEQFF.

The CDR3 loop reads CASSQRGGNNEQFF. The CDR3 DNA follows: TGTGCCAGCTCACAAAGGGGAGGGAACAATGAGCAGTTCTTC. V usage is TRBV27 and J usage is TRBJ2-1, with TRBD2 matching 7 bases. From germline, CDR1 is MNHEY and CDR2 SMNVEV (reference sequence). CDR3 length equals 14 residues. The V gene end was trimmed by 8 bases and the J gene end by 5 bases; junction bases not matched to a gene: 9.

The CDR3 sequence is CSVGTANTEAFF. The CDR3 DNA reads TGCAGCGTTGGGACAGCTAACACTGAAGCTTTCTTT. This chain uses TRBV29-1 with TRBJ1-1, with D tentatively TRBD1 (6 bases). The CDR3 is made up of 12 amino acids. V dropped 4 bases and J dropped 2 bases, with 8 bases sitting between them. Germline V gene sequence: CDR1 SQVTM, CDR2 ANQGSEA.

The rearrangement links TRBV15 to TRBJ1-4; TRBD1 matches 11 bases. CDR1 and CDR2 (germline): LNHNV, YYDKDF (reference sequence). The length of the CDR3 is 17 residues. Trimming at V came to 0 bases and at J to 6 bases, leaving 6 bases not matched to a gene. The CDR3 protein is CATSREYWTGGDEKLFF. The CDR3 DNA follows: TGTGCCACCAGCAGAGAATATTGGACAGGGGGCGATGAAAAACTGTTTTTT.

J is TRBJ2-3 and V is TRBV7-2; D gene uncertain. This CDR3 comprises 13 residues. V was pared by 4 bases and J by 2 bases, with 7 bases between. Germline V lookup: CDR1 SGHTA, CDR2 FQGNSA. The DNA of the CDR3 is TGTGCCAGCAGCTCCGAATACACAGATACGCAGTATTTT. The encoded protein is CASSSEYTDTQYF.

This chain uses TRBV7-2 with TRBJ2-3, with D possibly matching TRBD1 (6 bases). This CDR3 comprises 14 residues. V lost 5 bases and J 6 bases, leaving 15 bases between the germline ends. Germline CDR1 reads SGHTA; CDR2 reads FQGNSA. In nucleotides, the CDR3 is TGTGCCAGCAGCGTAGTCGCAGGGGCGGATACGCAGTATTTT. This translates into CASSVVAGADTQYF.

In this sample, this clonotype turned up a few times. This rearrangement joins TRBV6-1 to TRBJ2-6; 10 nucleotides align to TRBD1. The CDR3 has 17 residues. The junction had 7 bases not matched to a gene; V was cut back by 5 bases and J by 3 bases. Germline V gives CDR1 MNHNS, CDR2 SASEGT. The CDR3 sequence: CASSWGQGTVGANVLTF. CDR3 DNA sequence: TGTGCCAGCAGTTGGGGACAGGGGACGGTTGGGGCCAACGTCCTGACTTTC.

This clonotype was picked up a small number of times. The CDR3 loop reads CASRTLERAPYNEQFF. Here the CDR3 DNA reads TGTGCCAGCAGGACCCTAGAGCGGGCCCCCTACAATGAGCAGTTCTTC. The V and J genes are TRBV6-1 and TRBJ2-1, with D perhaps matching TRBD2 (6 bases). This CDR3 spans 16 amino acids. Germline V gives CDR1 MNHNS, CDR2 SASEGT. Trimming pared 6 bases from V and 2 bases from J, leaving 17 bases between.

The chain carries TRBV11-3 and TRBJ2-1, with D possibly being TRBD2 (6 bases). V was cut by 5 bases and J by 9 bases, with 14 bases left in between. The germline gives CDR1 SGHNT, CDR2 YENEEA. The CDR3 is 13 amino acids. The CDR3 DNA follows: TGTGCCAGCAGCAGTAAGCAGGGAGGTGAGCAGTTCTTC. It yields the protein CASSSKQGGEQFF. Variable domain in full (rest from reference TRBV11-3 and TRBJ2-1): EAGVVQSPRYKIIEKKQPVAFWCNPISGHNTLYWYLQNLGQGPELLIRYENEEAVDDSQLPKDRFSAERLKGVDSTLKIQPAELGDSAVYLCASSSKQGGEQFFGPGTRLTVL.

This sequence joins TRBV6-1 and TRBJ2-5; 7 bases match TRBD2. V lost 3 bases, J lost 3 bases, and 10 bases stayed unmatched. Germline CDR1 and CDR2: MNHNS and SASEGT. The CDR3 is made up of 16 amino acids. The CDR3 DNA reads TGTGCCAGCAGTGACGATCCCAGCCTAGCGGAAGAGACCCAGTACTTC. Translated, it gives CASSDDPSLAEETQYF.

V is TRBV7-2 and J is TRBJ1-1; no clear D. CDR1 SGHTA and CDR2 FQGNSA come from the germline V gene. This CDR3 region has 13 residues. The V end was cut by 5 bases, the J end by 4 bases, with 11 bases between. The CDR3 sequence: CASSIIGGTEAFF. As DNA, the CDR3 is TGTGCCAGCAGCATCATAGGTGGCACTGAAGCTTTCTTT.

The chain joins TRBV12-3 or TRBV12-4 to TRBJ1-5; D might be TRBD1 (6 bases). The CDR3 runs to 15 residues. V lost 6 bases and J lost 5, with 17 bases in between. This CDR3 is CASSYGGSMHQPQHF. CDR3 DNA sequence: TGTGCCAGCAGCTACGGGGGCTCTATGCATCAGCCCCAGCATTTT.